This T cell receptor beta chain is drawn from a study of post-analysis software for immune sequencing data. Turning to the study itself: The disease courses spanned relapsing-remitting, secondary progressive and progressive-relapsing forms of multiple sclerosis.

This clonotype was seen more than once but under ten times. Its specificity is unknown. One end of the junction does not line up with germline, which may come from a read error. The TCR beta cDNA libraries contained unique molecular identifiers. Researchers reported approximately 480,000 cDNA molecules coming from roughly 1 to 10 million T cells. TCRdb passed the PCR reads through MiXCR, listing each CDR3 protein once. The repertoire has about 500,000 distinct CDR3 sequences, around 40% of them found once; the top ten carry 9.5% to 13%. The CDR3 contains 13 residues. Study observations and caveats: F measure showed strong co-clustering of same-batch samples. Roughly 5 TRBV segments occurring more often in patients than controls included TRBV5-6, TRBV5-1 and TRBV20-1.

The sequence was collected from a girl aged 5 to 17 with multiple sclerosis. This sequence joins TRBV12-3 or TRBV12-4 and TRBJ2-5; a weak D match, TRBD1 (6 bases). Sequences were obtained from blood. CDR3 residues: CASRHRVQETQCF. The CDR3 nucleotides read TGTGCCAGCAGACACAGGGTTCAGGAGACCCAGTGCTTC.